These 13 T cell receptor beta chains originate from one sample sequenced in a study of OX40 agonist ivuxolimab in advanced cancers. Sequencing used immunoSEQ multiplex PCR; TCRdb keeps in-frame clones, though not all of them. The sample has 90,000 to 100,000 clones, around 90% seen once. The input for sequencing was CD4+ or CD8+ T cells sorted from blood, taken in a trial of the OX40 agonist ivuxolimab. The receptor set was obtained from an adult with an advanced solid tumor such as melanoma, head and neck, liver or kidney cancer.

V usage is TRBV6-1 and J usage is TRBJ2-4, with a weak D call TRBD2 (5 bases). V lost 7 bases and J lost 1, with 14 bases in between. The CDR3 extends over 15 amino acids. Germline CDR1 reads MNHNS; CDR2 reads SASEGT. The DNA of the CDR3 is TGTGCCAGCACAGCATTGGAGGAGGCCAAAAACATTCAGTACTTC. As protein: CASTALEEAKNIQYF.

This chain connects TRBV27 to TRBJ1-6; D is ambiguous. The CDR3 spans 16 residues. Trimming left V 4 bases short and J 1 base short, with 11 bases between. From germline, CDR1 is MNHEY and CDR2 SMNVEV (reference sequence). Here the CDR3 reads CASSSNSGSYNSPLHF. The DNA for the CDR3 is TGTGCCAGCAGTTCCAACAGTGGGTCCTATAATTCACCCCTCCACTTT.

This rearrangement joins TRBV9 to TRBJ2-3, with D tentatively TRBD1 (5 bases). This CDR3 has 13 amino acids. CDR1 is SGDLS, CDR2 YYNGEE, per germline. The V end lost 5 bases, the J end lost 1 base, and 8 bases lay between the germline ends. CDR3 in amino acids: CASRQTGTDTQYF. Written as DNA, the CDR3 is TGTGCCAGCAGACAGACAGGCACAGATACGCAGTATTTT.

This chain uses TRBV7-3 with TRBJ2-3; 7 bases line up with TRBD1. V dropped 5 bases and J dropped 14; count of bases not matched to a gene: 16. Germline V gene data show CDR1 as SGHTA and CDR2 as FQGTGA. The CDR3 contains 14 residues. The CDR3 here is CASSPSSTGPEVYF. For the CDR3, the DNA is TGTGCCAGCAGCCCCTCCTCGACAGGGCCCGAGGTGTATTTT.

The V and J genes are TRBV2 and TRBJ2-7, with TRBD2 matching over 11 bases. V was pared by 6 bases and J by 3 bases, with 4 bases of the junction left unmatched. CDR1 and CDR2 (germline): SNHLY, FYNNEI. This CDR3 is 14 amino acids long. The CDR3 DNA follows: TGTGCCAGCAGGATAGCGGGGGGGCTCTACGAGCAGTACTTC. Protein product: CASRIAGGLYEQYF.

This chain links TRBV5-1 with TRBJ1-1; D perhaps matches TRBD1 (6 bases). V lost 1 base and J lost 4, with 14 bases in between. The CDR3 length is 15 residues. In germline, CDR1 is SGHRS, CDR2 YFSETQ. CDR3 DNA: TGCGCCAGCAGCTTGTCGTCACAGGGAGGCACTGAAGCTTTCTTT. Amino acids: CASSLSSQGGTEAFF.

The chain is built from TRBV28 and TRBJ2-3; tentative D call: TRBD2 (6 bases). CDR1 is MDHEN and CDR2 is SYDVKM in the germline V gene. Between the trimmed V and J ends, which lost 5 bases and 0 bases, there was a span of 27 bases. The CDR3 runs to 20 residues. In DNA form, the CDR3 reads TGTGCCAGCAGTCGCTCGTTCCTTGTGGGGGAGGAAGGGAGCACAGATACGCAGTATTTT. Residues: CASSRSFLVGEEGSTDTQYF. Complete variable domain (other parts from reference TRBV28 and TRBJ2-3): DVKVTQSSRYLVKRTGEKVFLECVQDMDHENMFWYRQDPGLGLRLIYFSYDVKMKEKGDIPEGYSVSREKKERFSLILESASTNQTSMYLCASSRSFLVGEEGSTDTQYFGPGTRLTVL.

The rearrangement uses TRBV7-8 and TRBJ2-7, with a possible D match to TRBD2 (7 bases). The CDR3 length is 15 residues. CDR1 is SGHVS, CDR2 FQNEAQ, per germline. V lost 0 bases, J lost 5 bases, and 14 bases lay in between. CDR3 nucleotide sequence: TGTGCCAGCAGCTTAGCGGGGGGGCCTTACCACGAGCAGTACTTC. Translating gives CASSLAGGPYHEQYF.

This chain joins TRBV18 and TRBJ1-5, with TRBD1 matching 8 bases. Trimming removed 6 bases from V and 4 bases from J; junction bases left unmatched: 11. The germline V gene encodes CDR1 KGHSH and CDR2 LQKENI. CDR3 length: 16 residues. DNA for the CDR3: TGTGCCAGCTCGGCCAGGGGGCGACGGGCGAATCAGCCCCAGCATTTT. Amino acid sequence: CASSARGRRANQPQHF.

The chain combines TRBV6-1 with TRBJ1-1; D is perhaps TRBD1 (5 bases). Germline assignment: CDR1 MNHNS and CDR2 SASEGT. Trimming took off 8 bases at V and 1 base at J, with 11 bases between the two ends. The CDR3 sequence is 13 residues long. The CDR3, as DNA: TGTGCCAGCGCGCGGCAGGGGAACACTGAAGCTTTCTTT. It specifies CASARQGNTEAFF.

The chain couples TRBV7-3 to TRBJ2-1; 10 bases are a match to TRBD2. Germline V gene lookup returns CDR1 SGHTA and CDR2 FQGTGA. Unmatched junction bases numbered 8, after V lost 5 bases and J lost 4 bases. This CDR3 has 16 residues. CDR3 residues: CASSPRVAGGYNEQFF. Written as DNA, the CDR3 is TGTGCCAGCAGCCCCCGGGTAGCGGGGGGATACAATGAGCAGTTCTTC.

The chain's CDR3 is CAWDRGKSTGELFF. The CDR3 region has the DNA TGTGCCTGGGACAGGGGAAAGAGCACCGGGGAGCTGTTTTTT. The rearrangement links TRBV30 to TRBJ2-2, with 8 bases aligning to TRBD1. Per germline, CDR1 GTSNPN and CDR2 SVGIG (reference sequence). The CDR3 extends over 14 amino acids. With V trimmed by 5 bases and J by 4 bases, 6 bases remained unmatched. Using reference TRBV30 and TRBJ2-2 for the parts outside the CDR3, the full variable domain is SQTIHQWPATLVQPVGSPLSLECTVEGTSNPNLYWYRQAAGRGLQLLFYSVGIGQISSEVPQNLSASRPQDRQFILSSKKLLLSDSGFYLCAWDRGKSTGELFFGEGSRLTVL.

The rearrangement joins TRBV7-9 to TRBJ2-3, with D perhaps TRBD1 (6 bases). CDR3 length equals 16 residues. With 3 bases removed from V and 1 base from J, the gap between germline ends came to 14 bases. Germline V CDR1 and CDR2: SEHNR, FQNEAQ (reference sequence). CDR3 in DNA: TGTGCCAGCAGCTTGCAGGGGACGCCTCGCACAGATACGCAGTATTTT. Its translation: CASSLQGTPRTDTQYF.